The TCR beta chain under discussion was sequenced for a study of blood T cells in healthy people across ages. Whole-study findings and limits: As naive T cell percentage varied, TCR beta diversity correlated strongly with it. Older age coincided with a roughly linear decline in TCR beta diversity per million T cells.

The table lists this clonotype with a few counts. Its antigen is undetermined. The V gene end was trimmed by 6 bases and the J gene end by 6 bases; junction bases not matched to a gene: 12. The germline V gene has CDR1 MDHEN and CDR2 SYDVKM. There are 17 residues in the CDR3. Then a second PCR, running about 6 to 12 cycles, was carried out with a sample-barcoded 5' primer and a J-beta primer mix. In TCRdb, the 5' RACE reads were re-called with MiXCR into one record per CDR3 protein. Found here are some 1,000,000 distinct CDR3 sequences, about 25% of them singletons; the top ten hold about 0.72%. These data also featured in a second study, about T cells of mothers and their children. That source notes: In the second PCR, M1S primer introduced barcodes and 2-4 random bases. An overlap that was slightly higher, though non-significant, was seen in related mother-child pairs versus unrelated pairs.

This chain uses TRBV28 with TRBJ2-3, with 13 bases lining up with TRBD2. The receptor comes from a girl aged 2 to 9 in good health. The source material was blood. The CDR3 spells CASRSPRTSGRLDTQYF. CDR3 DNA: TGTGCCAGCAGATCCCCCCGGACTAGCGGGAGACTCGATACGCAGTATTTT.